This TCR beta chain was captured by sequencing in a study of CD8 T cells in ankylosing spondylitis. Study results and caveats: CD8+ disease-linked clones were present at relatively low frequencies in blood. For ankylosing spondylitis blood, a TCR beta motif of fewer than 10 highly homologous variants appeared characteristic. Enrichment of disease-linked clones was reportedly significant in matched ankylosing spondylitis synovial fluid.

This clonotype occurred a few times. Its specificity is not known. CDR1 is MDHEN, CDR2 SYDVKM, per germline. The CDR3 sequence is 14 residues long. Trimming cost V 3 bases and J 8 bases; bases outside gene matches: 4. With molecular barcodes, quantitative 5'-RACE was used to make the TCR beta libraries. Each CDR3 protein gets one entry after TCRdb re-called the 5' RACE reads with MiXCR. The sample holds 670,000 or so distinct CDR3 sequences, around 17% seen once. Sequenced sample: blood, either unsorted or a sorted T cell fraction (not recorded which). This chain links TRBV28 with TRBJ2-1; TRBD2 matches at 10 bases. The receptor was derived from a male donor with ankylosing spondylitis. Here the CDR3 DNA reads TGTGCCAGCAGTTTGCTAGCGGGAGTCTATGAGCAGTTCTTC. Amino acids: CASSLLAGVYEQFF.